This T cell receptor (beta chain) was profiled in a study of OX40 agonist ivuxolimab in advanced cancers. Study information: Patients in dose escalation had liver, melanoma, kidney or head and neck cancers.

Peripheral blood came from all dose cohorts at three timepoints. The assay was immunoSEQ multiplex PCR, and TCRdb's table has in-frame clones only and misses some. The data contain about 100,000 clones, about 91% of them singletons. Germline V gene sequence: CDR1 LNHDA, CDR2 SQIVND (reference sequence). Trimming removed 3 bases from V and 7 bases from J; junction bases left unmatched: 4. This CDR3 contains 14 residues. To note about this clone: Its antigen is undetermined.

Study results and caveats: The authors also found low normalized T-cell clonal expansion in some nonresponders.

The specimen comprised CD4+ or CD8+ T cells sorted from blood, sampled in a trial of the OX40 agonist ivuxolimab. The source of this sequence is an adult with an advanced solid tumor such as melanoma, head and neck, liver or kidney cancer. The chain couples TRBV19 to TRBJ2-5; 11 nucleotides match TRBD2. DNA for the CDR3: TGTGCCAGTAGTATTACTAGCGGGGGCCCGACCCAGTACTTC. Translating it yields CASSITSGGPTQYF.